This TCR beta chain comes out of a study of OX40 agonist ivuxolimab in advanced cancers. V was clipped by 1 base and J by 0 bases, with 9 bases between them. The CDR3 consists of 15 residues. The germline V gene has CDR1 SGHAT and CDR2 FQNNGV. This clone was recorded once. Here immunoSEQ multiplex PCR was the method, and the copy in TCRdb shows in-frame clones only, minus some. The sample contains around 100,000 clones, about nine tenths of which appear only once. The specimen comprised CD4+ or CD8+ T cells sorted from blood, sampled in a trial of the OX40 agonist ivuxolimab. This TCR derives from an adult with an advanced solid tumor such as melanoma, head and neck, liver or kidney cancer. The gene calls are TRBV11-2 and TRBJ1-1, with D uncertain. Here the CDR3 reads CASSLGPSMNTEAFF. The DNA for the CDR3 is TGTGCCAGCAGCTTAGGGCCTTCCATGAACACTGAAGCTTTCTTT.